This T cell receptor (beta chain) comes out of a study of T cells in Graves' hyperthyroidism and ophthalmopathy. Turning to this clonotype: The antigen remains unidentified.

Graves' hyperthyroidism is called stable when ophthalmopathy does not progress within 18 months. The diagnostic basis comprised clinical symptoms, serum thyroxine and TRAb, thyroid ultrasound and orbital computed tomography. Each 10 ml fresh peripheral blood draw supplied the PBMCs. Germline values: CDR1 SQVTM, CDR2 ANQGSEA. CDR3 length: 14 amino acids. V was cut by 2 bases and J by 2 bases, with 12 bases left in between. Study findings and constraints: Most clonotypes expanded in thyroid above 0.001 were likewise present in blood.

Researchers took RNA transcripts and amplified the TCR beta CDR3 regions from them. An initial round of RT-PCR targeting the TCR CDR3 relied on the HTBI primer set. TCRdb processed the multiplex PCR reads anew with MiXCR; each CDR3 protein has one entry. Counted here are roughly 840,000 distinct CDR3 sequences, roughly 40% occurring once; the ten biggest clones make up approximately 8.7%. V usage is TRBV29-1 and J usage is TRBJ1-2; TRBD1 might be the D (5 bases). The sample consisted of blood. The sequence derives from a man aged 18-30 years with Graves' hyperthyroidism. Here the CDR3 reads CSVELGEGNYGYTF. The DNA for the CDR3 is TGCAGCGTTGAACTTGGGGAGGGGAACTATGGCTACACCTTC.